Listed below are T cell receptor beta chains from one sample, sequenced in a study of CD4 T cells in relation to SARS-CoV-2 and coronaviruses. Libraries were prepared by immunoSEQ multiplex PCR; TCRdb keeps only in-frame clonotypes and omits some of them. The sample has roughly 18,000 clones, nearly 75% seen once. For these TCRs, the target antigens are not known. The specimen was CD4+ T cells from PBMCs, cultured in vitro. The receptors here all came from a human donor in good health. CDR3s include the opening cysteine and the closing phenylalanine or tryptophan. D genes are given only for firm matches.

d_gene: -; j_gene: TRBJ1-1; v_gene: TRBV10-3; len: 15; CDR3aa: CAISDPRGLNTEAFF
d_gene: -; j_gene: TRBJ2-3; v_gene: TRBV5-1; len: 12; CDR3aa: CASSWDTDTQYF
d_gene: -; j_gene: TRBJ2-3; v_gene: TRBV19; len: 13; CDR3aa: CASSMGYTDTQYF
d_gene: -; j_gene: TRBJ1-3; v_gene: TRBV29-1; len: 12; CDR3aa: CSVHADGNTIYF
d_gene: TRBD1; j_gene: TRBJ1-2; v_gene: TRBV19; len: 13; CDR3aa: CASSTRQGRGYTF
d_gene: -; j_gene: TRBJ2-3; v_gene: TRBV6-1; len: 16; CDR3aa: CASSGGVRVGTDTQYF
d_gene: -; j_gene: TRBJ2-1; v_gene: TRBV5-1; len: 13; CDR3aa: CASSLSARNEQFF
d_gene: TRBD2; j_gene: TRBJ2-7; v_gene: TRBV6-6; len: 17; CDR3aa: CASSQRDLGLDYYEQYF
d_gene: TRBD1; j_gene: TRBJ2-7; v_gene: TRBV5-1; len: 18; CDR3aa: CASSLTGTGARGNYEQYF
d_gene: -; j_gene: TRBJ2-3; v_gene: TRBV5-1; len: 14; CDR3aa: CASSLGGVDDTQYF
d_gene: -; j_gene: TRBJ1-4; v_gene: TRBV18; len: 13; CDR3aa: CASSPSTNEKLFF
d_gene: -; j_gene: TRBJ2-5; v_gene: TRBV9; len: 14; CDR3aa: CASSVATGVETQYF
d_gene: TRBD1; j_gene: TRBJ1-5; v_gene: TRBV18; len: 17; CDR3aa: CASSPLGGQGLNQPQHF
d_gene: TRBD1; j_gene: TRBJ2-2; v_gene: TRBV10-3; len: 15; CDR3aa: CAISAGQSNTGELFF
d_gene: TRBD1; j_gene: TRBJ1-6; v_gene: TRBV9; len: 14; CDR3aa: CASSSTGPNSPLHF
d_gene: -; j_gene: TRBJ1-5; v_gene: TRBV28; len: 14; CDR3aa: CASSLGRVEQPQHF
d_gene: -; j_gene: TRBJ2-5; v_gene: TRBV3-1/TRBV3-2; len: 14; CDR3aa: CATSWGAGAETQYF
d_gene: -; j_gene: TRBJ2-7; v_gene: TRBV20-1; len: 16; CDR3aa: CSASPSKAARPYEQYF
d_gene: -; j_gene: TRBJ2-3; v_gene: TRBV12-5; len: 12; CDR3aa: CASPLRTDTQYF
d_gene: -; j_gene: TRBJ2-6; v_gene: TRBV6-4; len: 15; CDR3aa: CASSESGPGANVLTF
d_gene: TRBD1; j_gene: TRBJ2-1; v_gene: TRBV28; len: 16; CDR3aa: CASSFPTGGLFNEQFF
d_gene: -; j_gene: TRBJ2-2; v_gene: TRBV3-1/TRBV3-2; len: 13; CDR3aa: CASSQERFGELFF